The clone carrying this T cell receptor beta chain was seen a handful of times. As yet, its antigen is unknown. TCRdb redid the calling of the 5' RACE reads with MiXCR, one entry per CDR3 protein. The table records about 10,000 distinct CDR3 sequences, about 12% of them present only once. This sample stems from a study of spatial heterogeneity in lung cancer. Study findings and constraints: How many expanded intratumoral alpha and beta TCRs were present tracked the tumor mutation count, which was a count of nonsynonymous mutations.

The CDR3 runs 15 residues. Between the trimmed V and J ends, which lost 0 bases and 4 bases, there was a span of 12 bases. Germline V lookup: CDR1 ENHRY, CDR2 SYGVKD. Time point given: sample taken at primary tumor resection. The source of this sequence is a female donor with early-stage non-small cell lung cancer. The rearrangement joins TRBV10-3 to TRBJ2-5; tentatively, D is TRBD2 (5 bases). The source was lung tumor tissue, collected at surgery. The DNA of the CDR3 is TGTGCCATCAGTGAGTCGACTACGGGGAGAGAGACCCAGTACTTC. Its translation is CAISESTTGRETQYF.